This T cell receptor beta chain came from a study of neurological immune-mediated disorders. Overall study findings and caveats: The study found the most TCR clonal expansion in HTLV-1-associated myelopathy and the least in multiple sclerosis, below healthy controls.

Of note for this clonotype: The target antigen is unknown.

MiXCR, run by TCRdb on the 5' RACE reads, gives a single entry per CDR3 protein. Of 70,000 to 95,000 distinct CDR3 sequences in the sample, roughly 15% were seen once. CDR3 size: 19 residues. Unmatched junction bases numbered 6, after V lost 5 bases and J lost 0 bases. The germline V gene has CDR1 SGHTA and CDR2 FQGNSA. Source material: PBMCs. V is TRBV7-2 and J is TRBJ2-6; 14 bases line up with TRBD2. The clonotype originates from a woman aged 40 to 50 in good health. The CDR3 DNA is TGTGCCAGCAGCCCAAGGACTAGCGGGGGGTACTCTGGGGCCAACGTCCTGACTTTC. Its translation: CASSPRTSGGYSGANVLTF. The complete variable domain, with remaining parts taken from reference TRBV7-2 and TRBJ2-6, reads GAGVSQSPSNKVTEKGKDVELRCDPISGHTALYWYRQSLGQGLEFLIYFQGNSAPDKSGLPSDRFSAERTGGSVSTLTIQRTQQEDSAVYLCASSPRTSGGYSGANVLTFGAGSRLTVL.